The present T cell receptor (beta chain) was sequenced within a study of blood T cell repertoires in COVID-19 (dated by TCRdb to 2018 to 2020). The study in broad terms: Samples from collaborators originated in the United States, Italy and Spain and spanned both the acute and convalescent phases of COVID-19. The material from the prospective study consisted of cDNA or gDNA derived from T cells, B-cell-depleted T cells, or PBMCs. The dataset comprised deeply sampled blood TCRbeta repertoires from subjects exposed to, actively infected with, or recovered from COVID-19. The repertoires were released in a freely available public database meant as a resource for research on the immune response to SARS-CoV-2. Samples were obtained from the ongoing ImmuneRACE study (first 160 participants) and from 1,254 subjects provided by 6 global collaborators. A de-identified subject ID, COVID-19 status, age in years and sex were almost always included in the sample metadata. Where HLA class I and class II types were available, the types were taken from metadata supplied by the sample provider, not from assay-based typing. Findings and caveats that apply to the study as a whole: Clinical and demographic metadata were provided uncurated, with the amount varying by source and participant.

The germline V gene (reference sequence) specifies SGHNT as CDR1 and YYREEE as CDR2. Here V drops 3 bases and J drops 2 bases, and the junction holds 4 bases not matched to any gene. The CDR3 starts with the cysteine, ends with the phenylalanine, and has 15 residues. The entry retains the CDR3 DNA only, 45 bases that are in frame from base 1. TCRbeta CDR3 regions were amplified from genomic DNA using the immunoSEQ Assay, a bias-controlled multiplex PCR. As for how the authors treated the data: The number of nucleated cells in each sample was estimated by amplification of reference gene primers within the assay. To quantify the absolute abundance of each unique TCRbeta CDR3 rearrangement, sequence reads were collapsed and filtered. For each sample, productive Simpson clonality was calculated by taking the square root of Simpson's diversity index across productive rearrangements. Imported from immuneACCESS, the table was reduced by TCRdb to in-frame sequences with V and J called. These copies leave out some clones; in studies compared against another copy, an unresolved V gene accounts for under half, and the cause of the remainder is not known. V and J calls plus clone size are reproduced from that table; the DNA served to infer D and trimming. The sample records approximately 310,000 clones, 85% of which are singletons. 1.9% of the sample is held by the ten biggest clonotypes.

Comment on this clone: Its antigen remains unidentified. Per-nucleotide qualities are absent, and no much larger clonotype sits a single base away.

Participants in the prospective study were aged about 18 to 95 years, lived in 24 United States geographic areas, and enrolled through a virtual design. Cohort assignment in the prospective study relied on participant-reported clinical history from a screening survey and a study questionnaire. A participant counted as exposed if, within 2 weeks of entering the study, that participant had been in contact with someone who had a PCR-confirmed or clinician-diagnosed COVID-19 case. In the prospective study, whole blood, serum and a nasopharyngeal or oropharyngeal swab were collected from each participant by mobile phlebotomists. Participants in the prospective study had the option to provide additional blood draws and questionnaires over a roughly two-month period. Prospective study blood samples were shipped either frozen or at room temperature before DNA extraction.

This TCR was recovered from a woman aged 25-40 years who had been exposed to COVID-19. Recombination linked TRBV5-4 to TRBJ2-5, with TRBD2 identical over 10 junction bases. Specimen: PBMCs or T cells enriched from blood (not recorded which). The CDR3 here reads CASSWVAGGQETQYF. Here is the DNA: TGTGCCAGCAGCTGGGTAGCGGGAGGACAAGAGACCCAGTACTTC.